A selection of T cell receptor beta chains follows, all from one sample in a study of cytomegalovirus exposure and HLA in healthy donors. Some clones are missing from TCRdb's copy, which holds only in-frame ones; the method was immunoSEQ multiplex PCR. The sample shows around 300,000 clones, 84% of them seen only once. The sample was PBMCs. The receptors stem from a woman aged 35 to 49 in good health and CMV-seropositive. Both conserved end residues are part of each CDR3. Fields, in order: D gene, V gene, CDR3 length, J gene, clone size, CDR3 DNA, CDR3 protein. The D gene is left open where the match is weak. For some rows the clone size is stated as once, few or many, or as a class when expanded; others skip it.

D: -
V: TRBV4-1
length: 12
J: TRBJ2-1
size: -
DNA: TGCGCCAGCAGCCAAGGTAGCAATGAGCAGTTCTTC
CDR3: CASSQGSNEQFF

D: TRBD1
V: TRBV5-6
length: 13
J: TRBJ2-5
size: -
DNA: TGTGCCAGCAGCCGGGACAGGGGGGAGACCCAGTACTTC
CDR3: CASSRDRGETQYF

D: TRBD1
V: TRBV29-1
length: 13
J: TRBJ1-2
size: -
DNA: TGCAGCGTCGGGACAGGGGGCGGGGATGGCTACACCTTC
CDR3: CSVGTGGGDGYTF

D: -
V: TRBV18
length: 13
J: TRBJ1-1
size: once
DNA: TGTGCCAGCTCACTGCAGATGAACACTGAAGCTTTCTTT
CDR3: CASSLQMNTEAFF

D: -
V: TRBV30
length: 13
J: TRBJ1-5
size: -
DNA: TGTGCCTGGAGAACAGGGTTAAATCAGCCCCAGCATTTT
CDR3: CAWRTGLNQPQHF

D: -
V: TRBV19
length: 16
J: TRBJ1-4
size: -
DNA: TGTGCCAGTAGAAACCTAAAGGGGCAGGGGCATGAAAAACTGTTTTTT
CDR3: CASRNLKGQGHEKLFF

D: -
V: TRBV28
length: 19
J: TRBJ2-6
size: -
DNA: TGTGCCAGCAGTTTATGGGCCCCCGGGGTTGGCTCTGGGGCCAACGTCCTGACTTTC
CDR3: CASSLWAPGVGSGANVLTF

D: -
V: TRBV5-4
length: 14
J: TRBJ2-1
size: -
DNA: TGTGCCAGCAGCCGACAGAGCTCCTACAATGAGCAGTTCTTC
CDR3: CASSRQSSYNEQFF

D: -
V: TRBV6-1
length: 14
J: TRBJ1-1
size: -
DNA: TGTGCCAGCAGTGCTGGACAGCAGAACACTGAAGCTTTCTTT
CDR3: CASSAGQQNTEAFF

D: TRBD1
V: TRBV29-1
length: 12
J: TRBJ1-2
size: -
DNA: TGCAGCGCGGGACAGACAAACTATGGCTACACCTTC
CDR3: CSAGQTNYGYTF

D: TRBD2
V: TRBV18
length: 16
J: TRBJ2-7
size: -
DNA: TGTGCCAGCTCACAGGGAACTAGCGGGAGGGCTTCTGAGCAGTACTTC
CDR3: CASSQGTSGRASEQYF

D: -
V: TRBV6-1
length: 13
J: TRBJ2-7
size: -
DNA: TGTGCCAGCAATCCGACAGTCCGGTACGAGCAGTACTTC
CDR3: CASNPTVRYEQYF

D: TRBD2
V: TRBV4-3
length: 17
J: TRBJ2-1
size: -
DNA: TGCGCCAGCAGCCAAGATTCTGGGACTAGAAATGCCAATGAGCAGTTCTTC
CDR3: CASSQDSGTRNANEQFF

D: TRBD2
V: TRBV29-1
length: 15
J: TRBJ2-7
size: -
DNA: TGCAGCGTCCCCTCTGGGAGCGGGAGGGCCAACGAGCAGTACTTC
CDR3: CSVPSGSGRANEQYF

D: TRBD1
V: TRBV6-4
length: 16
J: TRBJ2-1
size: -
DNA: TGTGCCAGCAGTGACTCTATGGGGACAGGGATGAATGAGCAGTTCTTC
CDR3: CASSDSMGTGMNEQFF

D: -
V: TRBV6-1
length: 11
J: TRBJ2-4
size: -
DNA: TGTGCCAGCAGTCTAGCGAACATTCAGTACTTC
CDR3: CASSLANIQYF

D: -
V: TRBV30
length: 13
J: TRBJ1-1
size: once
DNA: TGTGCCTGGAGTGTACTTCTGAACACTGAAGCTTTCTTT
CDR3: CAWSVLLNTEAFF

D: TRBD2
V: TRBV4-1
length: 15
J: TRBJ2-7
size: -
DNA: TGCGCCAGCAGCCAAGACACTAGCGGAGCCTACGAGCAGTACTTC
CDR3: CASSQDTSGAYEQYF

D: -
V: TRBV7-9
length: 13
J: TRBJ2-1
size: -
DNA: TGTGCCAGCAGCTTGGCAGACTACAATGAGCAGTTCTTC
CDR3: CASSLADYNEQFF

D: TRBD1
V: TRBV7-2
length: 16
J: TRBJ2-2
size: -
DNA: TGTGCCAGCAGCCGCGGACAGGGAACGAACACCGGGGAGCTGTTTTTT
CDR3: CASSRGQGTNTGELFF

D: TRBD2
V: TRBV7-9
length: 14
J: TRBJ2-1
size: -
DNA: TGTTCCAGCAAGCGGGGCACCTTGGGCAATGAGCAGTTCTTC
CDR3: CSSKRGTLGNEQFF

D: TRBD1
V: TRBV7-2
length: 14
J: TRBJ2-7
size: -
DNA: TGTGCCAGCAGCTTAGAGGGGACAGTCTACGAGCAGTACTTC
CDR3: CASSLEGTVYEQYF

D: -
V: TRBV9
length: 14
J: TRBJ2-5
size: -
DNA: TGTGCCAGCAGCGTGGGTGCGGGAAGAGAGACCCAGTACTTC
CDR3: CASSVGAGRETQYF

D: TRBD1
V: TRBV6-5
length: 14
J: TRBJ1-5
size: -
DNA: TGTGCCAGCGGGAAACAGGGGAGCAATCAGCCCCAGCATTTT
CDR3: CASGKQGSNQPQHF

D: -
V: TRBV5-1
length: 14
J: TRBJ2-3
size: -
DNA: TGCGCCAGCAGCATACAGGGTAGCACAGATACGCAGTATTTT
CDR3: CASSIQGSTDTQYF

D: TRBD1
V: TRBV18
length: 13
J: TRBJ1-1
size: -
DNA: TGTGCCAGCTCACCAACAGGGGGCACTGAAGCTTTCTTT
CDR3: CASSPTGGTEAFF

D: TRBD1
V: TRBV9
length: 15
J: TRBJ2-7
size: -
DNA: TGTGCCAGCAGCGTAGCTGGACAGGGGTCTGCGGAGCAGTACTTC
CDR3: CASSVAGQGSAEQYF

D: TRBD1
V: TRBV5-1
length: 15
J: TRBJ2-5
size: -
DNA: TGCGCCAGCAGCTTGAAACAGGGGGGCCAGGAGACCCAGTACTTC
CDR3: CASSLKQGGQETQYF

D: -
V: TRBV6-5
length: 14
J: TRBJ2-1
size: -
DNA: TGTGCCAGCATGACCGGAGAAACCTACAATGAGCAGTTCTTC
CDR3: CASMTGETYNEQFF

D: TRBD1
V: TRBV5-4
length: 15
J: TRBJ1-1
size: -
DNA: TGTGCCAGCAGCCGGGACAGGGAATCTGGCACTGAAGCTTTCTTT
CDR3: CASSRDRESGTEAFF

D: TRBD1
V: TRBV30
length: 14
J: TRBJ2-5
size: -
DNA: TGTGCCGGGACAGGGTTCACTAAGCGAGAGACCCAGTACTTC
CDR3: CAGTGFTKRETQYF

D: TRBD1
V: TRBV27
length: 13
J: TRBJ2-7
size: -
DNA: TGTGCCAGCAGTCTGGACAGGGGCTACGAGCAGTACTTC
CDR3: CASSLDRGYEQYF

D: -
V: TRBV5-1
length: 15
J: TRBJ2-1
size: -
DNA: TGCGCCAGCAGCGGTGAAGGGAGATTTTACAATGAGCAGTTCTTC
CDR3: CASSGEGRFYNEQFF

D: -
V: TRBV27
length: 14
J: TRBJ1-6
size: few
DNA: TGTGCCAGCAGTTTCCGGGGATGGGGGGCACCCCTCCACTTT
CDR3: CASSFRGWGAPLHF

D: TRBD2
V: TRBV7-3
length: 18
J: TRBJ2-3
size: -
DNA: TGTGCCAGCAGCATCGGGACTAGCGGGGCGGGAGAGTCAGATACGCAGTATTTT
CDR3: CASSIGTSGAGESDTQYF

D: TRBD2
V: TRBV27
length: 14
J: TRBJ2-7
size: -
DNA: TGTGCCAGCAGTCCCTCTAGCGGGAGGTACGAGCAGCACTTC
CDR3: CASSPSSGRYEQHF

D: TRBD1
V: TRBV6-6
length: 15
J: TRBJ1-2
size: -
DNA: TGTGCCAGCAGTTCTACCCGGACAGGGGGCTATGGCTACACCTTC
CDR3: CASSSTRTGGYGYTF

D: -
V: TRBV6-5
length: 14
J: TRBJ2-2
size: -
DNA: TGTGCCAGCAGTGAAGAGTCAGAGGCCGGGGAGCTGTTTTTT
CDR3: CASSEESEAGELFF

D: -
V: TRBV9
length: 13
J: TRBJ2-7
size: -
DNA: TGTGCCAGCAGCTCCGGGACATTAGGTGAGCAGTACTTC
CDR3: CASSSGTLGEQYF

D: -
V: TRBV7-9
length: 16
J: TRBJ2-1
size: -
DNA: TGTGCCAGCAGCTTAGTTGAAAACATGGAGGACAATGAGCAGTTCTTC
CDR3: CASSLVENMEDNEQFF

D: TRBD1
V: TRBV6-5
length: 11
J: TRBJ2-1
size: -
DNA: TGTGCCAGCGGACAGGGCTATGAGCAGTTCTTC
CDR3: CASGQGYEQFF